This is a list of T cell receptor beta chains from one sample in a study of blood T cell repertoires in COVID-19. The assay was immunoSEQ multiplex PCR, and TCRdb's table has in-frame clones only and misses some. The table records over 70,000 clones, approximately 86% of them present only once. The specimen was peripheral blood. These receptors all come from a human donor in a cohort sampled during active COVID-19. Each CDR3 is given without its conserved first and last residue. The order of the fields is J gene, V gene, CDR3 protein.

TRBJ2-2 TRBV9 ASSLDRLRTGELF
TRBJ1-4 TRBV6-2/TRBV6-3 ASSYNIIEKLF
TRBJ1-5 TRBV19 ASSIEPTGPSNQPQH
TRBJ2-5 TRBV24-1 ATGGGAGTEKETQY
TRBJ2-3 TRBV27 ASSPWAAAGRTDTQY
TRBJ1-2 TRBV28 ASSWRGQVYGYT
TRBJ1-1 TRBV2 ASSVEGNTEAF
TRBJ2-3 TRBV7-3 ASSLRGTGFGTDTQY
TRBJ1-5 TRBV6-6 ASRRQANQPQH
TRBJ2-2 TRBV28 ASSYVPVNTGELF
TRBJ2-7 TRBV10-3 AIRLGFTTYEQY
TRBJ2-3 TRBV5-1 ASSLQGKDTQY
TRBJ1-2 TRBV5-1 ASSLGQGEGYT
TRBJ1-4 TRBV28 ASSDGTGGEEKLF
TRBJ1-2 TRBV2 ASSDPTNYGYT
TRBJ2-7 TRBV7-9 ASSNRAGGPYEQY
TRBJ1-2 TRBV6-1 ASSEVGPYGYT
TRBJ1-5 TRBV29-1 SVTGQGNQPQH
TRBJ2-1 TRBV6-4 ASSEGRGLVSEQF
TRBJ2-3 TRBV5-1 ASSDGTSGGGTDTQY
TRBJ2-1 TRBV14 ASSQDLSTEQF
TRBJ1-1 TRBV28 ATLPGASNTEAF
TRBJ1-4 TRBV12-3/TRBV12-4 ASSQDSGEKLF
TRBJ1-1 TRBV5-1 ASSPRTGNTEAF
TRBJ2-5 TRBV11-3 ASSLARSQETQY
TRBJ2-3 TRBV9 ASSEAPPGSGATDTQY
TRBJ2-4 TRBV7-6 ASTSIEVSLQNIQY
TRBJ1-2 TRBV7-2 AYLRGVGGYT
TRBJ1-2 TRBV21-1 ASSAVRGPYGYT
TRBJ2-7 TRBV5-5 ASSPREYYEQY
TRBJ2-7 TRBV7-4 ASNSGEGQGKGNEQY
TRBJ1-5 TRBV30 AWSPGSGSNQPQH
TRBJ2-1 TRBV6-4 ASSPLAGGPYNEQF
TRBJ2-5 TRBV5-1 ASSLGLAGDLQETQY
TRBJ1-3 TRBV2 ASKIQGPGNTIY
TRBJ2-1 TRBV5-8 ASRRDRVLEGSYNEQF
TRBJ2-5 TRBV7-2 ASRATGQETQY
TRBJ2-7 TRBV5-6 ASSFSRAGDSY